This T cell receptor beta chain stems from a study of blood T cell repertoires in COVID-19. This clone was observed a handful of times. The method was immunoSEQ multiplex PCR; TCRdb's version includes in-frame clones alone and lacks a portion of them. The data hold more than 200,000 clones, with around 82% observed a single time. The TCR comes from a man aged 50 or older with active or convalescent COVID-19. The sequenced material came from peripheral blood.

The CDR3 DNA sequence: TGTGCCAGCAGTTCTGGGGGCCGACAGCCCCAGCATTTT. Its translation is CASSSGGRQPQHF. The V and J genes are TRBV28 and TRBJ1-5; D may be TRBD1 (6 bases). The V gene lost 4 bases and the J gene lost 7 bases, with 11 bases spanning the gap. The CDR3 is made up of 13 amino acids. The germline gives CDR1 MDHEN, CDR2 SYDVKM.